The present T cell receptor beta chain was sequenced within a study of blood T cells in healthy people across ages. A J-beta primer mix and a sample-barcoded 5' primer were used in a second PCR of roughly 7 to 12 cycles. One entry per CDR3 protein, called by TCRdb with MiXCR from the 5' RACE reads. The top ten clones hold about a sixth of a sample with 800,000 or so distinct CDR3 sequences, roughly 46% of them seen once. The germline V gene has CDR1 SGHTA and CDR2 FQGNSA. Between the trimmed V and J ends, which lost 3 bases and 4 bases, there was a span of 16 bases. This CDR3 contains 16 residues. The sequencing sample was made of blood. This chain links TRBV7-2 with TRBJ2-1; D may be TRBD1 (9 bases). The TCR was taken from a man of 80 years or more in good health. The CDR3 DNA follows: TGTGCCAGCAGCTTGGATAGCGGGACAGGGTACAATGAGCAGTTCTTC. As protein: CASSLDSGTGYNEQFF.